A selection of T cell receptor beta chains follows, all from one sample in a study of long-term antiretroviral therapy in people with HIV. Some clones are missing from TCRdb's copy, which holds only in-frame ones; the method was immunoSEQ multiplex PCR. In the table there are about 30,000 clones, approximately 90% of which are singletons. Sequencing used unsorted PBMCs, obtained 3.2 years before starting antiretroviral therapy. These receptors all come from a man aged 45-60 years with HIV. Both conserved end residues are part of each CDR3. D genes are given only for firm matches. The size of a clone is reported for some rows only, either as once, few or many, or as a class for expanded clones.

.,.,TRBJ1-1,TRBV6-5,TGTGCCAGCAGGTCTACAAACACTGAAGCTTTCTTT,CASRSTNTEAFF
once,.,TRBJ2-7,TRBV27,TGTGCCAGCACGGGCAACTCCTACGAGCAGTACTTC,CASTGNSYEQYF
.,.,TRBJ2-7,TRBV6-5,TGTGCCAGCAGGCGGGACAGCTCTATCGACGAGCAGTACTTC,CASRRDSSIDEQYF
.,.,TRBJ2-5,TRBV29-1,TGCAGCGTCCAACGGGGCACCCAAGAGACCCAGTACTTC,CSVQRGTQETQYF
.,.,TRBJ2-5,TRBV5-1,TGCGCCAGCAGCGCCCGCGGGGTCCAAGAGACCCAGTACTTC,CASSARGVQETQYF
.,TRBD1,TRBJ1-2,TRBV10-3,TGTGCCATCCAAACAGGGGGCGATAGTTATGGCTACACCTTC,CAIQTGGDSYGYTF
.,.,TRBJ2-1,TRBV12-5,TGTGCTAGTGGTTTGGTAGCCGGACCTTACAATGAGCAGTTCTTC,CASGLVAGPYNEQFF
.,.,TRBJ2-1,TRBV27,TGTGCCAGCAGCTCCCCGCGTAGGTCCTACAATGAGCAGTTCTTC,CASSSPRRSYNEQFF
.,.,TRBJ1-6,TRBV18,TGTGCCAGCTCACCACCGAGCTTACAGACAGGAGAAAATTCACCCCTCCACTTT,CASSPPSLQTGENSPLHF
.,.,TRBJ1-3,TRBV7-7,TGTGCTAGCAGCTTAGGAGGACGGAACTCTGGAAACACCATATATTTT,CASSLGGRNSGNTIYF
.,.,TRBJ2-1,TRBV7-9,TGTGCCAGCAGCTTAAGTTCTTCCTACAATGAGCAGTTCTTC,CASSLSSSYNEQFF
.,.,TRBJ2-3,TRBV11-2,TGTGCCAGCAGCTTAGCGCTAGCGATCAGCACAGATACGCAGTATTTT,CASSLALAISTDTQYF
.,TRBD1,TRBJ2-5,TRBV18,TGTGCCAGCTCACCACAGCGACAGGGGGCAGGGCAAGAGACCCAGTACTTC,CASSPQRQGAGQETQYF
once,.,TRBJ2-5,TRBV5-4,TGTGCCAGCAGCTTGGTTACACTACAAGAGACCCAGTACTTC,CASSLVTLQETQYF
.,.,TRBJ2-7,TRBV5-4,TGTGCCAGCAGATCCCCCTCGGGTGGCGAGCAGTACTTC,CASRSPSGGEQYF